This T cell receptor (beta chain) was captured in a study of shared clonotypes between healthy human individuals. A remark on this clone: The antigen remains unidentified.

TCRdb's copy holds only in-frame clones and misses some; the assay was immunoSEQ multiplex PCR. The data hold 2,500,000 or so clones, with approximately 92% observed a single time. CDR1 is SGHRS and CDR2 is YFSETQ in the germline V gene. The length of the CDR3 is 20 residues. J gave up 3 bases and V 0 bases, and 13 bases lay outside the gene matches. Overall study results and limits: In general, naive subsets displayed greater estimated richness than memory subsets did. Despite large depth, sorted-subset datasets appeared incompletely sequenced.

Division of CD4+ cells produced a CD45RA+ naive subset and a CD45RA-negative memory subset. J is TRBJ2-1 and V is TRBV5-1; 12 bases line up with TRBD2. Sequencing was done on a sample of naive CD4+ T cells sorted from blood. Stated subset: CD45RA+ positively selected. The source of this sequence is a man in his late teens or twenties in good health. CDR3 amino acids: CASSLAALAGGRIFYNEQFF. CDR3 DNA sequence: TGCGCCAGCAGCTTGGCCGCGCTAGCGGGGGGGCGGATCTTCTACAATGAGCAGTTCTTC.